These 3 T cell receptor beta chains were all obtained from the same sample, sequenced in a study of blood T cell dynamics during melanoma immunotherapy. Time point meaning: week 3, after first cycle of checkpoint inhibitor. Measured with immunoSEQ multiplex PCR; TCRdb has only the in-frame clones, and not every one. This sample yields 25,000 to 35,000 clones, of which approximately 80% are seen a single time; around a tenth belongs to the top ten. The sequencing used blood, collected from a patient treated with checkpoint blockade. The receptors stem from a human donor with melanoma.

This rearrangement joins TRBV19 to TRBJ2-1; TRBD1 agrees at 7 bases. The CDR3 is 14 amino acids. The V gene end was trimmed by 4 bases and the J gene end by 7 bases; junction bases not matched to a gene: 7. Germline CDR1 LNHDA, CDR2 SQIVND (reference sequence). CDR3 amino acids: CASSRGQPTNEQFF. CDR3 coding DNA: TGTGCCAGTAGTAGGGGACAGCCGACTAATGAGCAGTTCTTC. The full variable domain, in which reference TRBV19 and TRBJ2-1 provide the parts outside the CDR3, is DGGITQSPKYLFRKEGQNVTLSCEQNLNHDAMYWYRQDPGQGLRLIYYSQIVNDFQKGDIAEGYSVSREKKESFPLTVTSAQKNPTAFYLCASSRGQPTNEQFFGPGTRLTVL.

The chain uses TRBV27 and TRBJ2-7; TRBD1 aligns across 8 bases. The CDR3 totals 14 residues. V was pared by 6 bases and J by 3 bases, with 7 bases of the junction left unmatched. The germline gives CDR1 MNHEY, CDR2 SMNVEV (reference sequence). The CDR3 region has the DNA TGTGCCAGCAGCTACGCAGGGGGCGACTACGAGCAGTACTTC. This sequence encodes CASSYAGGDYEQYF.

The CDR3 region has the DNA TGTGCCAGCAGCCGTCTAGGAGGGAACACCGGGGAGCTGTTTTTT. Translating gives CASSRLGGNTGELFF. The genes are TRBV14 and TRBJ2-2; weak D call: TRBD2 (5 bases). The CDR3 extends over 15 amino acids. Germline V gene lookup returns CDR1 SGHDN and CDR2 FVKESK. The V gene lost 4 bases and the J gene lost 1 base, with 10 bases spanning the gap. The entire variable domain, with the rest obtained from reference TRBV14 and TRBJ2-2, is as follows: EAGVTQFPSHSVIEKGQTVTLRCDPISGHDNLYWYRRVMGKEIKFLLHFVKESKQDESGMPNNRFLAERTGGTYSTLKVQPAELEDSGVYFCASSRLGGNTGELFFGEGSRLTVL.